The rows below give T cell receptor beta chains drawn from one sample of a study of blood T cell repertoires in COVID-19. The data were produced by immunoSEQ multiplex PCR, yet TCRdb's version contains in-frame clones alone and is incomplete. Of approximately 190,000 clones in the sample, about 83% were seen once. Sequencing input: PBMCs or T cells enriched from blood (not recorded which). These receptors all come from a woman aged 25 to 39 who had been exposed to COVID-19. CDR3s leave out the opening cysteine and the closing phenylalanine or tryptophan. Each record gives: J gene, V gene, CDR3 protein.

j_gene: TRBJ1-2; v_gene: TRBV4-1; CDR3aa: ASSQEVVSTGPTSYGYT
j_gene: TRBJ1-1; v_gene: TRBV29-1; CDR3aa: SVGGQLDTEAF
j_gene: TRBJ2-1; v_gene: TRBV5-1; CDR3aa: ASTRNYRVNEQF
j_gene: TRBJ2-1; v_gene: TRBV2; CDR3aa: ASLLTGGYNEQF
j_gene: TRBJ2-3; v_gene: TRBV7-3; CDR3aa: ASSLVAGSTDTQY
j_gene: TRBJ1-1; v_gene: TRBV10-1; CDR3aa: ASSESKGLTEAF
j_gene: TRBJ2-2; v_gene: TRBV4-1; CDR3aa: ASSPGGRDFTGELF
j_gene: TRBJ2-3; v_gene: TRBV29-1; CDR3aa: SVVAGSTDTQY
j_gene: TRBJ2-7; v_gene: TRBV19; CDR3aa: ASNGQGTYEQY
j_gene: TRBJ1-1; v_gene: TRBV2; CDR3aa: ASSEGPNRGTEAF